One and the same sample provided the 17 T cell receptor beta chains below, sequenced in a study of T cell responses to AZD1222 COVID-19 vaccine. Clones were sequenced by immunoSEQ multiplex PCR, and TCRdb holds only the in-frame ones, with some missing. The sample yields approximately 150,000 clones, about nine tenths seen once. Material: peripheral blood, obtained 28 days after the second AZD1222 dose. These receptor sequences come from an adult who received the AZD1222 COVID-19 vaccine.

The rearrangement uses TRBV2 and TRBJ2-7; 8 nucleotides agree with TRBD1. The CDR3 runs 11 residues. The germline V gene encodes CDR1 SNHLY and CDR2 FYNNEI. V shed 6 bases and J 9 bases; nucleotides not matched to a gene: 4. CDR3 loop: CASRDRVRQYF. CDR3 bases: TGTGCCAGCAGGGACAGGGTCAGGCAGTACTTC.

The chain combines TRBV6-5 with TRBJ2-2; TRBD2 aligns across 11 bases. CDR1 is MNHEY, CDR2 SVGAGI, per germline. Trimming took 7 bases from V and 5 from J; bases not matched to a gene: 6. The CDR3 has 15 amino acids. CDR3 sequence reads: CASNRLAGTTGELFF. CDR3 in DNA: TGTGCCAGCAATCGACTAGCGGGGACGACCGGGGAGCTGTTTTTT.

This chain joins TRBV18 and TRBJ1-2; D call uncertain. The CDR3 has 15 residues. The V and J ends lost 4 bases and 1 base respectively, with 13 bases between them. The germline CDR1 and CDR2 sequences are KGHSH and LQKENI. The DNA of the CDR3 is TGTGCCAGCTCACTAGACACCTCCTTTAACTATGGCTACACCTTC. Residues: CASSLDTSFNYGYTF. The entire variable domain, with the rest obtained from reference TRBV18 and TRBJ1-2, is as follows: NAGVMQNPRHLVRRRGQEARLRCSPMKGHSHVYWYRQLPEEGLKFMVYLQKENIIDESGMPKERFSAEFPKEGPSILRIQQVVRGDSAAYFCASSLDTSFNYGYTFGSGTRLTVV.

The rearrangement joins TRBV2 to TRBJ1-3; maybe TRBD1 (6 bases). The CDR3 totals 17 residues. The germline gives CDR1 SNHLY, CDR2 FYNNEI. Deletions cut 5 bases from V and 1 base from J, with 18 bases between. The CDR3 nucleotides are TGTGCCAGCAGTTCCGGTCGGACAGAGCAATCTGGAAACACCATATATTTT. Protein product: CASSSGRTEQSGNTIYF.

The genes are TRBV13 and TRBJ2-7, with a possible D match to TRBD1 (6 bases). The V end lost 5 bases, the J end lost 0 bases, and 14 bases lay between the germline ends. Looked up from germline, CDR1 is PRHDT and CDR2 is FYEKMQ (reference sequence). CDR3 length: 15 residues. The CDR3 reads CASSHRDKSSYEQYF. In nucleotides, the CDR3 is TGTGCCAGCAGCCACCGGGACAAGAGCTCCTACGAGCAGTACTTC.

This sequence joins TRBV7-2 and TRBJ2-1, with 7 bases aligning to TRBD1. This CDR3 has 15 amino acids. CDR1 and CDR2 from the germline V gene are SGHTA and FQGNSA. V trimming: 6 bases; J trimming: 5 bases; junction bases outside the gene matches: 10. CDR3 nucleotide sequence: TGTGCCAGCAGATTGACCGGGACAGCACACAATGAGCAGTTCTTC. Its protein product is CASRLTGTAHNEQFF. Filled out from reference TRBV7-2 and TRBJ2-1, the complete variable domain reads GAGVSQSPSNKVTEKGKDVELRCDPISGHTALYWYRQSLGQGLEFLIYFQGNSAPDKSGLPSDRFSAERTGGSVSTLTIQRTQQEDSAVYLCASRLTGTAHNEQFFGPGTRLTVL.

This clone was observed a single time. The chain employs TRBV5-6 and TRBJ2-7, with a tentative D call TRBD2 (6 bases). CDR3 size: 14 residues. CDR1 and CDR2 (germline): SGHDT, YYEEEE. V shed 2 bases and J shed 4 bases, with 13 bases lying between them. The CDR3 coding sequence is TGTGCCAGCAGCTTCGGCGGGGTGGGATACGAGCAGTACTTC. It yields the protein CASSFGGVGYEQYF. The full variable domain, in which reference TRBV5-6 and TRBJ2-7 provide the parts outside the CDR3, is DAGVTQSPTHLIKTRGQQVTLRCSPKSGHDTVSWYQQALGQGPQFIFQYYEEEERQRGNFPDRFSGHQFPNYSSELNVNALLLGDSALYLCASSFGGVGYEQYFGPGTRLTVT.

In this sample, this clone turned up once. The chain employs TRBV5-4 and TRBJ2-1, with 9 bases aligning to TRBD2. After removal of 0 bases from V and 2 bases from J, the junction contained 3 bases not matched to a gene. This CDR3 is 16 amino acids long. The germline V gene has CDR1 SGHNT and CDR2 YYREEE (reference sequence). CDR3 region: CASSLGSGRPYNEQFF. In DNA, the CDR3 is TGTGCCAGCAGCTTGGGTAGCGGGAGACCCTACAATGAGCAGTTCTTC.

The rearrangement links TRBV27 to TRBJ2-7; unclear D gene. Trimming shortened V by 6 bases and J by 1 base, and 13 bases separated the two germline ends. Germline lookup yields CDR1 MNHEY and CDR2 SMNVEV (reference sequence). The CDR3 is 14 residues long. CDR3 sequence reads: CASRARAWSYEQYF. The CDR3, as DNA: TGTGCCAGCAGAGCCCGGGCCTGGTCCTACGAGCAGTACTTC.

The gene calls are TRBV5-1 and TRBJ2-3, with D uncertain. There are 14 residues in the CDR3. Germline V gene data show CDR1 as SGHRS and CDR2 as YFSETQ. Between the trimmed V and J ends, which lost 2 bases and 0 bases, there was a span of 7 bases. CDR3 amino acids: CASSLTGSTDTQYF. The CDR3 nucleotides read TGCGCCAGCAGCTTAACGGGTAGCACAGATACGCAGTATTTT.

The CDR3 protein is CASSLFRGGNSNQPQHF. CDR3 DNA: TGTGCCAGTAGTCTCTTCAGGGGGGGAAATAGCAATCAGCCCCAGCATTTT. The chain has TRBV19 and TRBJ1-5, with TRBD1 identical over 7 bases. Unmatched junction bases numbered 10, after V lost 5 bases and J lost 0 bases. CDR3 length: 17 amino acids. Germline V gene lookup returns CDR1 LNHDA and CDR2 SQIVND (reference sequence).

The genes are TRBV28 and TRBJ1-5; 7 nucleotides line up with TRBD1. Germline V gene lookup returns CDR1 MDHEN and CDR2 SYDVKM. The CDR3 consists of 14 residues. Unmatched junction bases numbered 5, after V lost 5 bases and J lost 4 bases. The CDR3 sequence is CASSRDSLNQPQHF. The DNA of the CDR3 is TGTGCCAGCAGTAGGGACAGTCTTAATCAGCCCCAGCATTTT.

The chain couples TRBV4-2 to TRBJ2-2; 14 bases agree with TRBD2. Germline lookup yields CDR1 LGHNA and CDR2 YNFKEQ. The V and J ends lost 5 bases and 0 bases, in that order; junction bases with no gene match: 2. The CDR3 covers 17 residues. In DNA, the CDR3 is TGTGCCAGCAGCAAGGGACTAGCGGGAGCGAACACCGGGGAGCTGTTTTTT. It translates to CASSKGLAGANTGELFF.

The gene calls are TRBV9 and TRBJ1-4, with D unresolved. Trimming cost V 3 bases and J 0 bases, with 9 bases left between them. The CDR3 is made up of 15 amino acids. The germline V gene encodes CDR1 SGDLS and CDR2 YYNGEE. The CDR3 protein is CASSASTATNEKLFF. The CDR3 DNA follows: TGTGCCAGCAGCGCGTCGACGGCAACTAATGAAAAACTGTTTTTT.

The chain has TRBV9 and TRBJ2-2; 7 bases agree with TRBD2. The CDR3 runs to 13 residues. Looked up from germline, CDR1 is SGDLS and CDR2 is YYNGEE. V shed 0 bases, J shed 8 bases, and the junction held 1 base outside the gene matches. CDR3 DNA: TGTGCCAGCAGCGTAGGGACTAGTGGGGAGCTGTTTTTT. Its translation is CASSVGTSGELFF.

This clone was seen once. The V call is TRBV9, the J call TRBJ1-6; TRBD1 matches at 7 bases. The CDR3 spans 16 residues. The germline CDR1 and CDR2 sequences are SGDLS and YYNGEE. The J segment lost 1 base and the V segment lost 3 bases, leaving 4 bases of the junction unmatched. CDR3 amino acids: CASSAGGTSYNSPLHF. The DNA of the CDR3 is TGTGCCAGCAGCGCAGGGGGTACGTCCTATAATTCACCCCTCCACTTT.

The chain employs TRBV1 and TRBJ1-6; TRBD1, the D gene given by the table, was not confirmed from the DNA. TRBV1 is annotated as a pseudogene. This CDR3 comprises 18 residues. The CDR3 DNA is TGCACCAGCAGCCAAGATCCCAGGGTCTACGCCCCTAATTCACCCCTCCACTTT. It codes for CTSSQDPRVYAPNSPLHF.